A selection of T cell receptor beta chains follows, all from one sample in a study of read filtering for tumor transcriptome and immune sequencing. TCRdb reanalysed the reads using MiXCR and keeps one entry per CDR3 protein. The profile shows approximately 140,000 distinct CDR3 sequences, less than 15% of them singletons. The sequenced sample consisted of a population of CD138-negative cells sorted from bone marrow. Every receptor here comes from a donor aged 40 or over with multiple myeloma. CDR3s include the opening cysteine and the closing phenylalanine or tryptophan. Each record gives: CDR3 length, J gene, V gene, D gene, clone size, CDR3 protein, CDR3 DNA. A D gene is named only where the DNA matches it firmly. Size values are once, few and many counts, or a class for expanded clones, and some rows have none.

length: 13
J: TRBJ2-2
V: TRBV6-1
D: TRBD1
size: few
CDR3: CASSADRGGELFF
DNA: TGTGCCAGCAGTGCGGACAGGGGAGGGGAGCTGTTTTTT

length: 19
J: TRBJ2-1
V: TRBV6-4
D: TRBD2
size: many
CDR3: CASSDSRLAGKSSYNEQFF
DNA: TGTGCCAGCAGTGACTCGAGGCTAGCGGGAAAGAGCTCCTACAATGAGCAGTTCTTC

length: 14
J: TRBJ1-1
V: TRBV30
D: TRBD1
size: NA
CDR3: CAWSRDRVNTEAFF
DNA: TGTGCCTGGAGTAGGGACAGGGTGAACACTGAAGCTTTCTTT

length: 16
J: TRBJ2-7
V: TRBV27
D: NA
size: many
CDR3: CASSPSTSGTRYEQYF
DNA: TGTGCCAGCAGTCCCTCCACCTCAGGAACACGCTACGAGCAGTACTTC

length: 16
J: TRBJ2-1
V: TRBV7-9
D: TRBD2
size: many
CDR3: CASSLRERESHNEQFF
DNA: TGTGCCAGCAGCTTACGAGAGCGGGAGTCCCACAATGAGCAGTTCTTC

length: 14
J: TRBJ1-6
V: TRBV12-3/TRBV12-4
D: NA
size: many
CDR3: CASSRGQINSPLHF
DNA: TGTGCCAGCAGCCGCGGACAGATTAATTCACCCCTCCACTTT

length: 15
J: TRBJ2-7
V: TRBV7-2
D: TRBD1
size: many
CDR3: CASSHAAGQAYEQYF
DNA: TGTGCCAGCAGCCATGCTGCGGGACAGGCCTACGAGCAGTACTTC

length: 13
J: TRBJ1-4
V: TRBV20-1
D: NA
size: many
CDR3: CSAPTAPGEKLFF
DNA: TGCAGTGCTCCGACCGCGCCAGGGGAAAAACTGTTTTTT

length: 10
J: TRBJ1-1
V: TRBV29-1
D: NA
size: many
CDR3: CSVWGTEAFF
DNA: TGCAGCGTCTGGGGGACTGAAGCTTTCTTT

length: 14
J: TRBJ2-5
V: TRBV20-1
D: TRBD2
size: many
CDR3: CSAYSGRAGETQYF
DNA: TGCAGTGCTTATAGCGGGAGGGCCGGGGAGACCCAGTACTTC

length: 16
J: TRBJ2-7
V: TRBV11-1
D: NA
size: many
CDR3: CASSLASTRGPYEQYF
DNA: TGTGCCAGCAGCTTAGCGTCTACCAGGGGACCCTACGAGCAGTACTTC

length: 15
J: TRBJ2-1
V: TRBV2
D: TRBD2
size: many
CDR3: CASRGLAGARNEQFF
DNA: TGTGCCAGCCGTGGGCTAGCGGGGGCCCGGAATGAGCAGTTCTTC

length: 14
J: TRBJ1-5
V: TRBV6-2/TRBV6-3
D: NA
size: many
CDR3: CASSYSGGYQPQHF
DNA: TGTGCCAGCAGTTACTCGGGGGGGTACCAGCCCCAGCATTTT

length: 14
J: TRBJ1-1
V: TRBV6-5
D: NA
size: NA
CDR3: CASSYSEPNTEAFF
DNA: TGTGCCAGCAGTTACTCGGAACCTAACACTGAAGCTTTCTTT

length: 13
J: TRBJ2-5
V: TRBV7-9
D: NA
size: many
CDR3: CASSSRQAETQYF
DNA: TGTGCCAGCAGCTCTAGACAGGCAGAGACCCAGTACTTC

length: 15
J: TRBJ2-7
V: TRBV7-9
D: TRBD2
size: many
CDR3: CASSTTSGRAGEQYF
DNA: TGTGCCAGCAGCACTACTAGCGGGAGGGCGGGGGAGCAGTACTTC

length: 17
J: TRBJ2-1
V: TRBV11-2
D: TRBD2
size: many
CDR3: CASSTRLAGDLYNEQFF
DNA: TGTGCCAGCAGCACCCGACTAGCGGGAGATCTCTACAATGAGCAGTTCTTC

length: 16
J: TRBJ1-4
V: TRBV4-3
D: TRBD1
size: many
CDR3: CASSQEGQVANEKLFF
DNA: TGCGCCAGCAGCCAAGAGGGACAGGTCGCTAATGAAAAACTGTTTTTT

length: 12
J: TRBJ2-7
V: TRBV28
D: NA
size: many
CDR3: CASCRQPYEQYF
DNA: TGTGCCAGCTGTAGACAGCCCTACGAGCAGTACTTC

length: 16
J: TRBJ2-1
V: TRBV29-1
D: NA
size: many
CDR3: CSVLGASGADDNEQFF
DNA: TGCAGCGTTCTGGGGGCTAGCGGAGCCGACGACAATGAGCAGTTCTTC